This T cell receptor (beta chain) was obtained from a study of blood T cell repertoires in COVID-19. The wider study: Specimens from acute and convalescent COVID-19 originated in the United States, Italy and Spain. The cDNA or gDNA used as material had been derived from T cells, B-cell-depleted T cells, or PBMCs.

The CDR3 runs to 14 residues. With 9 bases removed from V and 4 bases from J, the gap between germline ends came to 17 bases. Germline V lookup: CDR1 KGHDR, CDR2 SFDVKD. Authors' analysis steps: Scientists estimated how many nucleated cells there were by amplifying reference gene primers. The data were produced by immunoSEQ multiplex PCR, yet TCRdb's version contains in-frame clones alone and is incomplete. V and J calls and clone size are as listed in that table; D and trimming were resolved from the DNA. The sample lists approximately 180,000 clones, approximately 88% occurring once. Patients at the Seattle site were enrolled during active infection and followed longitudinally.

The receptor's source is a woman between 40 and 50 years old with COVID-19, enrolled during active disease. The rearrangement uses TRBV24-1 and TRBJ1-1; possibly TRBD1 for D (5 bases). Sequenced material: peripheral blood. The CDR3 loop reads CATRGGADSTEAFF. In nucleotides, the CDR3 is TGTGCCACCCGAGGTGGGGCCGACAGCACTGAAGCTTTCTTT.